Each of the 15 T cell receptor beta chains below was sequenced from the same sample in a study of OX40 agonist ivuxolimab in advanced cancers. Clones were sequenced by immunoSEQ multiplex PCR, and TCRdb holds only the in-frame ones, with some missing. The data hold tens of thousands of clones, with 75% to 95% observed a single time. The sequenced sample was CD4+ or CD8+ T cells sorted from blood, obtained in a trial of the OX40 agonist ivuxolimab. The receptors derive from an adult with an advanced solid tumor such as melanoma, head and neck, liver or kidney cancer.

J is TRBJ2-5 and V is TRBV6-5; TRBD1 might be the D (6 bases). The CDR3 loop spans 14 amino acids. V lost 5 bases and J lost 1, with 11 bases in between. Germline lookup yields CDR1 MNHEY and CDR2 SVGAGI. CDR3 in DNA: TGTGCCAGCAGTGGGAAGACAGGCCAAGAGACCCAGTACTTC. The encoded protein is CASSGKTGQETQYF.

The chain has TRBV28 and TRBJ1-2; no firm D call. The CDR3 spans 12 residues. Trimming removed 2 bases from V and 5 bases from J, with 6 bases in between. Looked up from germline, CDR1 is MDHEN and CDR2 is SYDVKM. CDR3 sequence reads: CASSLRKYGYTF. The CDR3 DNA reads TGTGCCAGCAGTTTACGGAAATATGGCTACACCTTC.

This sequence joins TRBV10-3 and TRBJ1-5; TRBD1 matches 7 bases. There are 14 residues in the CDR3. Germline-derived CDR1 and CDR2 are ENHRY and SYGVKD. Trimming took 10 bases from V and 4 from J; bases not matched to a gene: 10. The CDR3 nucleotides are TGTGCCACCACCAGGGGGAGGGAAAATCAGCCCCAGCATTTT. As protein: CATTRGRENQPQHF.

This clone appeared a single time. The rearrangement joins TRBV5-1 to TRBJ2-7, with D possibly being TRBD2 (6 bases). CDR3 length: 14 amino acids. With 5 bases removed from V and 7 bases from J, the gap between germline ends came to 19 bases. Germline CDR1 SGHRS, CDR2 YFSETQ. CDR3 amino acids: CASRRGLGLGEQYF. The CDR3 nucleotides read TGCGCCAGCAGACGGGGACTTGGGTTGGGGGAGCAGTACTTC.

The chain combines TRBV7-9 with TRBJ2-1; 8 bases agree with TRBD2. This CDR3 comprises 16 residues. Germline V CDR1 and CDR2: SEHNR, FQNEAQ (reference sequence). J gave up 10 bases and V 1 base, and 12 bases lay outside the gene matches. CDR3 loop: CASSLVSGLDVLEQFF. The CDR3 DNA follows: TGTGCCAGCAGCTTAGTGTCGGGACTAGATGTCCTGGAGCAGTTCTTC.

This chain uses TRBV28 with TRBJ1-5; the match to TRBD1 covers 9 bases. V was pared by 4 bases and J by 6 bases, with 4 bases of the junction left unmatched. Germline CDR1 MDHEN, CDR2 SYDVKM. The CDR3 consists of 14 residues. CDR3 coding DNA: TGTGCCAGCAGTTCGGGACAGGGCACTCAGCCCCAGCATTTT. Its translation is CASSSGQGTQPQHF.

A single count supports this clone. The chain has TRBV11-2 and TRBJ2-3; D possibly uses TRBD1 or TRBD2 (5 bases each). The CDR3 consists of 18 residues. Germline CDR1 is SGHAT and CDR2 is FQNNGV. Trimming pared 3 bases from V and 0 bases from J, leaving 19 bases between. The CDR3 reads CASSLGVLGISSTDTQYF. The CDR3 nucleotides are TGTGCCAGCAGCTTGGGGGTGTTGGGTATCTCTAGCACAGATACGCAGTATTTT.

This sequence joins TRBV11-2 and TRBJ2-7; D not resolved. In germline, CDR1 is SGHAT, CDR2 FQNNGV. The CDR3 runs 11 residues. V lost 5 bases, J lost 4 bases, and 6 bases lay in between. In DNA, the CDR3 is TGTGCCAGCAGCAACCTTTACGAGCAGTACTTC. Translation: CASSNLYEQYF.

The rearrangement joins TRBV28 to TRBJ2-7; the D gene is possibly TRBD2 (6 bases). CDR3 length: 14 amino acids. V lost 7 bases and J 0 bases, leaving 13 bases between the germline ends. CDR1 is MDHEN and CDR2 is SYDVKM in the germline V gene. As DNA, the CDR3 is TGTGCCAGCAACGTCTTCGGGGGCTCCTACGAGCAGTACTTC. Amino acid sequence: CASNVFGGSYEQYF.

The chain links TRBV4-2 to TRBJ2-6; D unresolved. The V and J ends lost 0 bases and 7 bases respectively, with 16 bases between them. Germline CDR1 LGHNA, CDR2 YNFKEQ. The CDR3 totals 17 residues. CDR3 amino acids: CASSQDLGYGEANVLTF. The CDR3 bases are TGTGCCAGCAGCCAAGATCTCGGCTATGGGGAAGCCAACGTCCTGACTTTC.

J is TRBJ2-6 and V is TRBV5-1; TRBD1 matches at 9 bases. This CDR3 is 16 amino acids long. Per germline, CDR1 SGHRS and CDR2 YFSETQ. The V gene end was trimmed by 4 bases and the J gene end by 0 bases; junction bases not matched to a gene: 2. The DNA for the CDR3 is TGCGCCAGCAGCCAGGACAGGGGCTCTGGGGCCAACGTCCTGACTTTC. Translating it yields CASSQDRGSGANVLTF.

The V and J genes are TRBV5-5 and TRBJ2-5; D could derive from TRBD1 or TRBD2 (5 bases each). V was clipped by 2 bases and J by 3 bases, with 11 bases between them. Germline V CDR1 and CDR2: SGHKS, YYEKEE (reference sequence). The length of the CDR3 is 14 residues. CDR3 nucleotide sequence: TGTGCCAGCAGCTTCTTTGGGACGGAAGAGACCCAGTACTTC. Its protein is CASSFFGTEETQYF.

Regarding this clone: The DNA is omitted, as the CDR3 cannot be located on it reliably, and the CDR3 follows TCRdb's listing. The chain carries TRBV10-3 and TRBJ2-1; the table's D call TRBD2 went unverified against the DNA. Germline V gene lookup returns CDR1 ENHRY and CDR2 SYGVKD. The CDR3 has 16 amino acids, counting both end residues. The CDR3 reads CAISTSGLAGRDEQFF.

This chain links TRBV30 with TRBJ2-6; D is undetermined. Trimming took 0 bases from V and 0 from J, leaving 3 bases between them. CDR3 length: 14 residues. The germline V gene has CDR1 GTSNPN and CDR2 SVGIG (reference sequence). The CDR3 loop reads CAWSVLSGANVLTF. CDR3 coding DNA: TGTGCCTGGAGTGTTCTCTCTGGGGCCAACGTCCTGACTTTC.

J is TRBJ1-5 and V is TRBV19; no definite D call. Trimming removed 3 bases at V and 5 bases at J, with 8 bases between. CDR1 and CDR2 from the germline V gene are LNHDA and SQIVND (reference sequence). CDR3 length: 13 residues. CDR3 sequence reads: CASSIQVDQPQHF. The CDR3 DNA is TGTGCCAGTAGTATTCAAGTCGATCAGCCCCAGCATTTT.